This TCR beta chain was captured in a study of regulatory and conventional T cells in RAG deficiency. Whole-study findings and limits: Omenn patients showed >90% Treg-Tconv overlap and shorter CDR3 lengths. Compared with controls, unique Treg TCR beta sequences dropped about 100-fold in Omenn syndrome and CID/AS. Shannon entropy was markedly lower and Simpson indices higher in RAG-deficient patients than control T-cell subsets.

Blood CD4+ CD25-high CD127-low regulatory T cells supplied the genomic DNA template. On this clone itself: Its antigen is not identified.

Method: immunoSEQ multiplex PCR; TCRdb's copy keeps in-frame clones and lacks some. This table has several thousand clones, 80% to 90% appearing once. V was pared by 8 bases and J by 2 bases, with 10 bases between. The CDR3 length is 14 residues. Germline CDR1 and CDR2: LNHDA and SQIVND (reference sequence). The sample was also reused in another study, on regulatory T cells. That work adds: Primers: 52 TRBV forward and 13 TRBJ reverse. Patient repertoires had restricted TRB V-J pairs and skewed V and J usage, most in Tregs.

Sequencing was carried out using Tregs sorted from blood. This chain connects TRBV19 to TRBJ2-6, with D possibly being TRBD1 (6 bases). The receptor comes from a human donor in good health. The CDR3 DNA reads TGTGCCAGTGGGGGCCAGACTGGGGCCAACGTCCTGACTTTC. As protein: CASGGQTGANVLTF.